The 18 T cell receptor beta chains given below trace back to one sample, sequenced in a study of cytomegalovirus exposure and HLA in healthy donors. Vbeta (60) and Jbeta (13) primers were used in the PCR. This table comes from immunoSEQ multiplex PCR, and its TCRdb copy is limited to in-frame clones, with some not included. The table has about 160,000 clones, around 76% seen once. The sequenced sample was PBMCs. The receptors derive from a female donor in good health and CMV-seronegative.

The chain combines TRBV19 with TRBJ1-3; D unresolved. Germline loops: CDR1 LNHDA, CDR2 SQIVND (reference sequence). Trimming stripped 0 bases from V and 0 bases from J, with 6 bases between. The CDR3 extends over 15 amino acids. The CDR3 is CASSIDYGSGNTIYF. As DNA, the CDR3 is TGTGCCAGTAGTATAGACTACGGCTCTGGAAACACCATATATTTT.

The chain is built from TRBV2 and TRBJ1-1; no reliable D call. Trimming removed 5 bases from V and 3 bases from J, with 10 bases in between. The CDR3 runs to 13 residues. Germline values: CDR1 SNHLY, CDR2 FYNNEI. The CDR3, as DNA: TGTGCCAGCAGTAAGTCCCGGGACACTGAAGCTTTCTTT. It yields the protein CASSKSRDTEAFF.

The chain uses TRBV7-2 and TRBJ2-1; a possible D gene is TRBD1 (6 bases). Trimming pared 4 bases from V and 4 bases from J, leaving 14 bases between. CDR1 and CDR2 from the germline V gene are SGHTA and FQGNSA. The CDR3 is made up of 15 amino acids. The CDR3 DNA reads TGTGCCAGCAGCTCCTTTGGGGGCAGTTACAATGAGCAGTTCTTC. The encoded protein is CASSSFGGSYNEQFF.

In nucleotides, the CDR3 is TGTGCCTGGAGAAGTCCTGGCCTGTACTATGGCTACACCTTC. As protein: CAWRSPGLYYGYTF. This chain links TRBV30 with TRBJ1-2; D uncertain. V lost 3 bases and J lost 3, with 14 bases in between. The CDR3 length is 14 residues. CDR1 and CDR2 from the germline V gene are GTSNPN and SVGIG (reference sequence). Together with reference TRBV30 and TRBJ1-2, the CDR3 gives the full variable domain: SQTIHQWPATLVQPVGSPLSLECTVEGTSNPNLYWYRQAAGRGLQLLFYSVGIGQISSEVPQNLSASRPQDRQFILSSKKLLLSDSGFYLCAWRSPGLYYGYTFGSGTRLTVV.

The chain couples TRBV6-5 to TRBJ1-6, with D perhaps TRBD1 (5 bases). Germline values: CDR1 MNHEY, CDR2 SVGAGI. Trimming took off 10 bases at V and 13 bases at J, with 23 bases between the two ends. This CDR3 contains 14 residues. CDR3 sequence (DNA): TGTGCCACCGTGATTTCGGCAGGGTTCGCGCCCCTCCACTTT. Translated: CATVISAGFAPLHF.

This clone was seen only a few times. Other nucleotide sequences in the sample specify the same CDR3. The CDR3 protein is CASSSGLSYEQYF. The DNA for the CDR3 is TGCGCCAGCAGCTCGGGGTTATCCTACGAGCAGTACTTC. J is TRBJ2-7 and V is TRBV5-1; D possibly corresponds to TRBD2 (5 bases). This CDR3 spans 13 amino acids. V was clipped by 3 bases and J by 1 base, with 8 bases between them. Germline V lookup: CDR1 SGHRS, CDR2 YFSETQ.

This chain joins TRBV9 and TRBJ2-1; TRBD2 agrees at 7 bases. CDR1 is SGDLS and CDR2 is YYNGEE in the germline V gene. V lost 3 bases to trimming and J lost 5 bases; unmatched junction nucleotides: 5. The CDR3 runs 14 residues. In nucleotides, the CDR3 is TGTGCCAGCAGCGCGGGACTAAGTGACAATGAGCAGTTCTTC. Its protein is CASSAGLSDNEQFF. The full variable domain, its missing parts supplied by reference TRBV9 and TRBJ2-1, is DSGVTQTPKHLITATGQRVTLRCSPRSGDLSVYWYQQSLDQGLQFLIQYYNGEERAKGNILERFSAQQFPDLHSELNLSSLELGDSALYFCASSAGLSDNEQFFGPGTRLTVL.

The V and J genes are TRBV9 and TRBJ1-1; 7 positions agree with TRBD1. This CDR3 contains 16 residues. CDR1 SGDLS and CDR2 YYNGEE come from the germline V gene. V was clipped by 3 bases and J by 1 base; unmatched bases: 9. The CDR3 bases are TGTGCCAGCAGCGCTTGGGGGACAGCTGGGAACACTGAAGCTTTCTTT. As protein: CASSAWGTAGNTEAFF.

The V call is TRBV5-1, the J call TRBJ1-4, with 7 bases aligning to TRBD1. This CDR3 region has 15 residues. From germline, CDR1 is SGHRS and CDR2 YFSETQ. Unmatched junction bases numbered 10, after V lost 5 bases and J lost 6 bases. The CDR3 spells CASRAKGGSDEKLFF. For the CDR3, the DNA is TGCGCCAGCAGGGCGAAAGGGGGCTCGGATGAAAAACTGTTTTTT.

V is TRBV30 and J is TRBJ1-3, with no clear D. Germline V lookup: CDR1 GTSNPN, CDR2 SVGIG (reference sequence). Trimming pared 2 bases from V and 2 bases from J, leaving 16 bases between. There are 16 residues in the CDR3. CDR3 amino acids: CAWSQWRSGTGNTIYF. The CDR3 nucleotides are TGTGCCTGGAGTCAGTGGAGGAGCGGGACTGGAAACACCATATATTTT.

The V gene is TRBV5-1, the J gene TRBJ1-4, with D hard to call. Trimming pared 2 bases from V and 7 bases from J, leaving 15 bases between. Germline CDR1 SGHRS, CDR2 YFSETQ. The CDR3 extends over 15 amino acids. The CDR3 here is CASSFYAGPGEKLFF. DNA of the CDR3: TGCGCCAGCAGCTTCTACGCCGGTCCTGGTGAAAAACTGTTTTTT.

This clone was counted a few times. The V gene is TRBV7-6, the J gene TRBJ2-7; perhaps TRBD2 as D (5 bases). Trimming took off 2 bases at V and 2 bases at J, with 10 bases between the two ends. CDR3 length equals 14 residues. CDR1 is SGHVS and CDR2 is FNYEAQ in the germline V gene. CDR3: CASSLSDGAYEQYF. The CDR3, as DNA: TGTGCCAGCAGCTTATCCGACGGGGCCTACGAGCAGTACTTC.

CDR3 nucleotide sequence: TGTGCCAGCACGAGGGGGGGACAGGGGGACGGTTCCTTATATGGCTACACCTTC. This gives the protein CASTRGGQGDGSLYGYTF. The chain couples TRBV9 to TRBJ1-2, with 11 bases aligning to TRBD1. With 6 bases clipped from V and 5 bases from J, the junction kept 18 bases outside the gene matches. CDR3 size: 18 residues. Germline-derived CDR1 and CDR2 are SGDLS and YYNGEE.

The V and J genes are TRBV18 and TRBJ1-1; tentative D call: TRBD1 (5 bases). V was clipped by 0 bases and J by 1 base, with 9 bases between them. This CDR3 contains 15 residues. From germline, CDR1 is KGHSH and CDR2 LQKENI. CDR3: CASSPPQDENTEAFF. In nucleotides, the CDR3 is TGTGCCAGCTCACCACCACAGGATGAGAACACTGAAGCTTTCTTT.

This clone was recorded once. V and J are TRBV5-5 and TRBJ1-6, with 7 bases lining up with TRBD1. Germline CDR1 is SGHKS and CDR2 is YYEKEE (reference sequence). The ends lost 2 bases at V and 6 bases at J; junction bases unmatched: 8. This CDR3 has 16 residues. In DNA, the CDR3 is TGTGCCAGCAGCTTAGGAGGGGGCGCAGGTAATTCACCCCTCCACTTT. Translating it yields CASSLGGGAGNSPLHF.

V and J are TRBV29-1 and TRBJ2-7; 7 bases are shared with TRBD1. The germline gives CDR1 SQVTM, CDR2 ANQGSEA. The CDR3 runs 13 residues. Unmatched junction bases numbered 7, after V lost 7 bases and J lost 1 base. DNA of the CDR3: TGCAGCGCAATCATGGGACAGTCCTACGAGCAGTACTTC. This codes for CSAIMGQSYEQYF.

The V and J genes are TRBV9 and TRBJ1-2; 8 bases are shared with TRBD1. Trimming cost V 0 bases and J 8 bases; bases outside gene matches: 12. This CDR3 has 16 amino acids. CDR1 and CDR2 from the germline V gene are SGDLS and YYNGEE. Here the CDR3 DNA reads TGTGCCAGCAGCGTAGGGTGGGGACAGGCATATAGCGGCTACACCTTC. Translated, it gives CASSVGWGQAYSGYTF.

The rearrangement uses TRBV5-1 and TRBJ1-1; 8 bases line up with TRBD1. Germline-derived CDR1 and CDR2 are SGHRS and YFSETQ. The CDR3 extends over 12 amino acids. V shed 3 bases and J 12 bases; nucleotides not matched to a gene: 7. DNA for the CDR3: TGCGCCAGCAGCTCAGGGGGCGCGGTATCTTTCTTT. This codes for CASSSGGAVSFF. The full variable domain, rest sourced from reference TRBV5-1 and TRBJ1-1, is KAGVTQTPRYLIKTRGQQVTLSCSPISGHRSVSWYQQTPGQGLQFLFEYFSETQRNKGNFPGRFSGRQFSNSRSEMNVSTLELGDSALYLCASSSGGAVSFFGQGTRLTVV.